Listed below are T cell receptor beta chains from one sample, sequenced in a study of T-cell reconstitution after alpha-beta-depleted transplantation in children. MiXCR, run by TCRdb on the PCR reads, gives a single entry per CDR3 protein. Altogether some 600,000 distinct CDR3 sequences are present, 10% to 15% being singletons, with the ten largest covering 2.2%. Sequences were derived from PBMCs, mostly from graft donor cells, sampled 360 days after TCRalphabeta/CD19-depleted stem cell transplant. The receptors originated from a male patient between 5 and 17 years old who had a stem cell transplant for acute myeloid leukemia, so the T cells may come from the graft donor. Each CDR3 is given with its conserved first and last residue. D genes are given only for firm matches. The size field is filled for only some rows; it gives once, few, many or a size class.

D gene: TRBD2; V gene: TRBV9; J gene: TRBJ2-1; clone size: .; CDR3 protein: CASSVETSGRGEWNEQFF; CDR3 DNA: TGTGCCAGCAGCGTAGAGACTAGCGGGAGAGGTGAGTGGAATGAGCAGTTCTTC
D gene: .; V gene: TRBV29-1; J gene: TRBJ1-1; clone size: .; CDR3 protein: CSVVPANTEAFF; CDR3 DNA: TGCAGCGTTGTACCAGCCAACACTGAAGCTTTCTTT
D gene: .; V gene: TRBV29-1; J gene: TRBJ2-5; clone size: .; CDR3 protein: CSVEGKAQETQYF; CDR3 DNA: TGCAGCGTTGAAGGGAAGGCCCAAGAGACCCAGTACTTC
D gene: TRBD1; V gene: TRBV20-1; J gene: TRBJ2-7; clone size: .; CDR3 protein: CSAPGTGGSSAGQYF; CDR3 DNA: TGCAGTGCTCCCGGGACAGGGGGTTCCAGTGCGGGGCAGTACTTC
D gene: .; V gene: TRBV6-4; J gene: TRBJ2-3; clone size: .; CDR3 protein: CASSPGTTTDTQYF; CDR3 DNA: TGTGCCAGCAGTCCCGGGACGACCACAGATACGCAGTATTTT
D gene: TRBD2; V gene: TRBV27; J gene: TRBJ2-5; clone size: .; CDR3 protein: CASSGLAGGVGQETQYF; CDR3 DNA: TGTGCCAGCTCCGGACTAGCGGGAGGAGTAGGACAAGAGACCCAGTACTTC
D gene: TRBD1; V gene: TRBV27; J gene: TRBJ2-7; clone size: .; CDR3 protein: CASKNRGDSYEQYF; CDR3 DNA: TGTGCCAGCAAAAACAGGGGTGACTCCTACGAGCAGTACTTC
D gene: .; V gene: TRBV5-1; J gene: TRBJ2-3; clone size: few; CDR3 protein: CASSLAVSGADTQYF; CDR3 DNA: TGCGCCAGCAGCTTGGCCGTTAGCGGCGCAGATACGCAGTATTTT
D gene: .; V gene: TRBV7-2; J gene: TRBJ2-1; clone size: .; CDR3 protein: CASSLATIVAYNEQFF; CDR3 DNA: TGTGCCAGCAGCTTAGCGACTATTGTCGCGTACAATGAGCAGTTCTTC
D gene: .; V gene: TRBV29-1; J gene: TRBJ2-2; clone size: few; CDR3 protein: CSVEERGQLTGELFF; CDR3 DNA: TGCAGCGTTGAAGAACGGGGACAACTCACCGGGGAGCTGTTTTTT
D gene: .; V gene: TRBV20-1; J gene: TRBJ1-5; clone size: .; CDR3 protein: CSADGGQVSNQPQHF; CDR3 DNA: TGCAGTGCCGATGGAGGGCAGGTTAGCAATCAGCCCCAGCATTTT
D gene: .; V gene: TRBV12-3/TRBV12-4; J gene: TRBJ2-1; clone size: .; CDR3 protein: CASSFGRLIGPYDEQFF; CDR3 DNA: TGTGCCAGCAGTTTTGGCAGGTTGATAGGGCCGTACGATGAGCAGTTCTTC
D gene: .; V gene: TRBV29-1; J gene: TRBJ2-3; clone size: .; CDR3 protein: CSARDFTDTQYF; CDR3 DNA: TGCAGCGCACGGGACTTCACAGATACGCAGTATTTT
D gene: .; V gene: TRBV20-1; J gene: TRBJ1-2; clone size: few; CDR3 protein: CSARVLRDYGYTF; CDR3 DNA: TGCAGTGCTAGAGTTTTGAGGGACTATGGCTACACCTTC
D gene: TRBD1; V gene: TRBV12-3/TRBV12-4; J gene: TRBJ1-5; clone size: few; CDR3 protein: CASSETGVGNQPQHF; CDR3 DNA: TGTGCCAGCAGCGAAACAGGGGTGGGCAATCAGCCCCAGCATTTT
D gene: TRBD2; V gene: TRBV29-1; J gene: TRBJ2-5; clone size: few; CDR3 protein: CSVHSLAGMETQYF; CDR3 DNA: TGCAGCGTCCATAGTCTAGCGGGGATGGAGACCCAGTACTTC
D gene: TRBD2; V gene: TRBV24-1; J gene: TRBJ2-1; clone size: many; CDR3 protein: CATSDLSLAGEGEQFF; CDR3 DNA: TGTGCCACCAGTGATTTGTCCCTAGCGGGAGAGGGTGAGCAGTTCTTC
D gene: .; V gene: TRBV20-1; J gene: TRBJ1-5; clone size: .; CDR3 protein: CSAREEAGKQPQHF; CDR3 DNA: TGCAGTGCTAGAGAGGAAGCGGGAAAACAGCCCCAGCATTTT
D gene: .; V gene: TRBV28; J gene: TRBJ2-2; clone size: few; CDR3 protein: CATSVVQGTNTGELFF; CDR3 DNA: TGTGCCACCTCCGTCGTACAGGGAACGAACACCGGGGAGCTGTTTTTT
D gene: TRBD1; V gene: TRBV5-5; J gene: TRBJ2-3; clone size: .; CDR3 protein: CASILPGTGADTQYF; CDR3 DNA: TGTGCCAGCATCCTGCCCGGGACAGGGGCAGATACGCAGTATTTT
D gene: .; V gene: TRBV6-1; J gene: TRBJ2-7; clone size: few; CDR3 protein: CASSIGQLGEQYF; CDR3 DNA: TGTGCCAGCAGTATAGGGCAACTTGGCGAGCAGTACTTC
D gene: .; V gene: TRBV25-1; J gene: TRBJ1-2; clone size: few; CDR3 protein: CASSERDDYGYTF; CDR3 DNA: TGTGCCAGCAGTGAAAGGGACGACTATGGCTACACCTTC
D gene: .; V gene: TRBV14; J gene: TRBJ1-2; clone size: .; CDR3 protein: CASSQDRVRSYYGYTF; CDR3 DNA: TGTGCCAGCAGCCAAGATCGCGTCAGATCCTACTATGGCTACACCTTC
D gene: .; V gene: TRBV7-8; J gene: TRBJ2-1; clone size: few; CDR3 protein: CASSLARLAPSGEQFF; CDR3 DNA: TGTGCCAGCAGCTTAGCTCGCCTAGCGCCGTCGGGTGAGCAGTTCTTC
D gene: .; V gene: TRBV12-3/TRBV12-4; J gene: TRBJ2-1; clone size: .; CDR3 protein: CASRGDSYNEQFF; CDR3 DNA: TGTGCCAGCCGAGGGGATAGTTACAATGAGCAGTTCTTC
D gene: TRBD1; V gene: TRBV6-2/TRBV6-3; J gene: TRBJ1-5; clone size: .; CDR3 protein: CASRRTGDSNQPQHF; CDR3 DNA: TGTGCCAGCAGGAGGACAGGGGATAGCAATCAGCCCCAGCATTTT
D gene: TRBD1; V gene: TRBV6-2/TRBV6-3; J gene: TRBJ2-4; clone size: few; CDR3 protein: CASSSRTGYVLTKNIQYF; CDR3 DNA: TGTGCCAGCAGTTCCCGGACAGGCTATGTTTTAACCAAAAACATTCAGTACTTC
D gene: TRBD1; V gene: TRBV2; J gene: TRBJ1-5; clone size: .; CDR3 protein: CASTGTAFQPQHF; CDR3 DNA: TGTGCCAGTACCGGGACAGCTTTTCAGCCCCAGCATTTT
D gene: TRBD1; V gene: TRBV6-5; J gene: TRBJ2-3; clone size: many; CDR3 protein: CASSYSRSGTGGDTQYF; CDR3 DNA: TGTGCCAGCAGTTACTCGAGATCCGGGACAGGGGGAGATACGCAGTATTTT
D gene: .; V gene: TRBV29-1; J gene: TRBJ2-7; clone size: many; CDR3 protein: CSVEDRVGYEQYF; CDR3 DNA: TGCAGCGTTGAAGACAGGGTCGGCTACGAGCAGTACTTC
D gene: TRBD2; V gene: TRBV20-1; J gene: TRBJ2-2; clone size: many; CDR3 protein: CSARVRGNFGTSGGVTGELFF; CDR3 DNA: TGCAGTGCTAGAGTACGAGGGAATTTCGGGACTAGCGGGGGAGTCACCGGGGAGCTGTTTTTT
D gene: TRBD1; V gene: TRBV29-1; J gene: TRBJ2-5; clone size: .; CDR3 protein: CSVERDRGETQYF; CDR3 DNA: TGCAGCGTTGAAAGGGACAGGGGAGAGACCCAGTACTTC
D gene: TRBD2; V gene: TRBV27; J gene: TRBJ2-1; clone size: .; CDR3 protein: CASSLTSGSLSNEQFF; CDR3 DNA: TGTGCCAGCAGTTTAACTAGCGGGAGCCTTAGTAATGAGCAGTTCTTC
D gene: TRBD2; V gene: TRBV28; J gene: TRBJ2-4; clone size: .; CDR3 protein: CASRSSGTDIQYF; CDR3 DNA: TGTGCCAGCAGATCTAGCGGGACGGACATTCAGTACTTC
D gene: .; V gene: TRBV5-1; J gene: TRBJ2-7; clone size: many; CDR3 protein: CASSLAEPSYEQYF; CDR3 DNA: TGCGCCAGCAGCTTGGCTGAACCTTCCTACGAGCAGTACTTC
D gene: TRBD2; V gene: TRBV7-2; J gene: TRBJ2-7; clone size: many; CDR3 protein: CASSLAGRDEQYF; CDR3 DNA: TGTGCCAGCAGCTTAGCAGGGAGGGACGAGCAGTACTTC
D gene: .; V gene: TRBV5-1; J gene: TRBJ2-3; clone size: .; CDR3 protein: CASSLVVPGPDTQYF; CDR3 DNA: TGCGCCAGCAGCTTGGTAGTGCCCGGGCCAGATACGCAGTATTTT